This record covers a single T cell receptor (beta chain). Researchers ran the PCR with 60 Vbeta and 13 Jbeta primers. The table came from immunoSEQ multiplex PCR; TCRdb's copy has only in-frame clones and leaves some out. The repertoire holds over 75,000 clones, with more than 55% as singletons. This sample stems from a study of cytomegalovirus exposure and HLA in healthy donors. The specimen sequenced was PBMCs. This receptor was identified in a human donor in good health.

The CDR3 DNA is TGCGCCAGCAGCTTGGAGAGGGGGCAAGAGACCCAGTACTTC. Protein: CASSLERGQETQYF. V is TRBV5-1 and J is TRBJ2-5, with a possible D match to TRBD1 (6 bases). Germline CDR1 is SGHRS and CDR2 is YFSETQ. Trimming shortened V by 0 bases and J by 2 bases, and 8 bases separated the two germline ends. CDR3 length equals 14 residues.